This TCR beta chain is drawn from a study of T cell repertoires and HLA-DP antigens. General study findings and limits: Clones undetected before culture averaged roughly 40% against one allele and approximately 51% against the other. Against both alloantigens, CD137+ clonality was similar, roughly 0.42. No separate analysis of naive versus memory CD4+ cells was done.

Concerning this clone itself: Its antigen is undetermined.

This CDR3 region has 14 residues. Trimming left V 4 bases short and J 2 bases short, with 11 bases between. Germline CDR1 SGHTA, CDR2 FQGNSA. Profiling relied on immunoSEQ multiplex PCR, and the TCRdb table lists in-frame clones only, not all of them. The repertoire consists of 65,000 to 95,000 clones, with around three quarters occurring once and the leading ten covering about 1.6%. The J gene is TRBJ1-1, the V gene TRBV7-2; maybe TRBD1 (6 bases). The receptor's source is a man aged 60 to 75 in good health and CMV-seronegative. Sample: CD4+ T cells from PBMCs. DNA for the CDR3: TGTGCCAGCAGCTGGGGGGGGCGAAACACTGAAGCTTTCTTT. Translating gives CASSWGGRNTEAFF.